These 13 T cell receptor beta chains were sequenced from one sample in a study of PD-1 blockade in classical Hodgkin lymphoma. Here immunoSEQ multiplex PCR was the method, and the copy in TCRdb shows in-frame clones only, minus some. The sample yields around 50,000 clones, around four fifths seen once. The sample's time point: cycle 4 day 1 (C4D1), after more than five weeks of nivolumab. Each and every patient relapsed after autologous stem cell transplantation, and patients got differing brentuximab vedotin exposure. Sequenced material: peripheral blood mononuclear cells (PBMCs), taken before the fourth cycle of nivolumab. The receptor set was obtained from a human donor with classical Hodgkin lymphoma.

The chain couples TRBV5-8 to TRBJ2-1; D gene ambiguous. The germline V gene has CDR1 SGHTS and CDR2 YDEGEE. With 1 base removed from V and 9 bases from J, the gap between germline ends came to 14 bases. The CDR3 loop spans 14 amino acids. CDR3 residues: CASSLNGITGEQFF. In DNA, the CDR3 is TGTGCCAGCAGCTTGAATGGGATAACGGGTGAGCAGTTCTTC.

The chain links TRBV4-1 to TRBJ2-7; the match to TRBD2 covers 10 bases. Germline V gene lookup returns CDR1 MGHRA and CDR2 YSYEKL. Trimming took 0 bases from V and 3 from J; bases not matched to a gene: 5. This CDR3 has 16 amino acids. This CDR3 reads CASSQDPSGSLYEQYF. The CDR3 nucleotides read TGCGCCAGCAGCCAAGACCCTAGCGGGAGCCTCTACGAGCAGTACTTC.

The CDR3 sequence is CASSPYVEQYF. The DNA for the CDR3 is TGTGCCAGCAGCCCTTATGTCGAGCAGTACTTC. The genes are TRBV11-2 and TRBJ2-7; no reliable D call. Trimming shortened V by 5 bases and J by 6 bases, and 8 bases separated the two germline ends. Germline assignment: CDR1 SGHAT and CDR2 FQNNGV. The CDR3 has 11 residues.

This clone rates as medium-sized (0.01 to 0.1%). The J gene is TRBJ2-3, the V gene TRBV6-1, with 13 bases identical to TRBD2. V shed 4 bases and J 3 bases; nucleotides not matched to a gene: 1. The CDR3 is 15 residues long. Germline CDR1 MNHNS, CDR2 SASEGT. The CDR3 DNA follows: TGTGCCAGCAGTGTACTAGCGGGAGGGACAGATACGCAGTATTTT. Translated: CASSVLAGGTDTQYF.

Only a few counts were recorded for this clone. V usage is TRBV6-5 and J usage is TRBJ2-2, with 8 nucleotides matching TRBD1. Germline V CDR1 and CDR2: MNHEY, SVGAGI. The V and J ends lost 6 bases and 5 bases, in that order; junction bases with no gene match: 8. The length of the CDR3 is 15 residues. CDR3 amino acids: CASRSGQAETGELFF. CDR3 in DNA: TGTGCCAGCAGGTCGGGACAGGCGGAAACCGGGGAGCTGTTTTTT.

This chain uses TRBV9 with TRBJ2-5; D assignment may be TRBD1 or TRBD2 (5 bases each). Trimming left V 0 bases short and J 11 bases short, with 20 bases between. CDR3 size: 15 residues. Germline CDR1 and CDR2: SGDLS and YYNGEE. CDR3 loop: CASSVGVATLGEQYF. As DNA, the CDR3 is TGTGCCAGCAGCGTAGGAGTCGCGACCCTGGGGGAGCAGTACTTC.

V gene TRBV10-3 combines with J gene TRBJ1-2; weak D call: TRBD1 (6 bases). The CDR3 has 12 residues. Germline V gives CDR1 ENHRY, CDR2 SYGVKD. Between the trimmed V and J ends, which lost 6 bases and 7 bases, there was a span of 12 bases. This CDR3 reads CAISETGSGYTF. For the CDR3, the DNA is TGTGCCATCAGCGAGACAGGTTCTGGCTACACCTTC.

V gene TRBV11-2 combines with J gene TRBJ2-1; D is possibly TRBD1 (5 bases). CDR1 is SGHAT, CDR2 FQNNGV, per germline. V shed 7 bases and J shed 10 bases, with 17 bases lying between them. There are 13 residues in the CDR3. The CDR3 nucleotides are TGTGCCAGCAACAGGATCCCCCGAGAAGAGCAGTTCTTC. It is translated as CASNRIPREEQFF.

This clone was seen a few times. The CDR3 coding sequence is TGTGCCAGCAGCGTCGTCGGACGGTATGAGCAGTTCTTC. It yields the protein CASSVVGRYEQFF. This chain uses TRBV9 with TRBJ2-1; D not resolved. From germline, CDR1 is SGDLS and CDR2 YYNGEE. The CDR3 is 13 amino acids. Trimming took off 2 bases at V and 8 bases at J, with 11 bases between the two ends.

In this sample, this clone turned up a few times. V is TRBV7-3 and J is TRBJ2-1; a possible D gene is TRBD1 (6 bases). Germline lookup yields CDR1 SGHTA and CDR2 FQGTGA. This CDR3 spans 15 amino acids. Trimming cost V 0 bases and J 6 bases, with 12 bases left between them. CDR3 amino acids: CASSLTDSSSNEQFF. The CDR3 DNA follows: TGTGCCAGCAGCTTAACGGACAGCTCATCCAATGAGCAGTTCTTC.

The rearrangement joins TRBV6-5 to TRBJ2-7; D is perhaps TRBD2 (6 bases). The germline CDR1 and CDR2 sequences are MNHEY and SVGAGI. The germline V and J ends were trimmed by 6 bases and 3 bases, with 15 bases remaining between them. CDR3 size: 14 residues. The CDR3 DNA is TGTGCCAGCAGCCATCTAAGCGGGCTCTACGAGCAGTACTTC. This translates into CASSHLSGLYEQYF.

This chain joins TRBV5-4 and TRBJ2-7; tentative D call: TRBD2 (6 bases). Germline CDR1 SGHNT, CDR2 YYREEE (reference sequence). CDR3 size: 14 residues. V gave up 0 bases and J gave up 6 bases, with 13 bases separating them. CDR3 in amino acids: CASSLAAGNGEQYF. CDR3 DNA sequence: TGTGCCAGCAGCTTGGCCGCGGGGAACGGCGAGCAGTACTTC.

The chain has TRBV20-1 and TRBJ2-5; D assignment may be TRBD1 or TRBD2 (5 bases each). CDR3 length: 11 amino acids. Per the germline V gene, CDR1 is DFQATT and CDR2 is SNEGSKA (reference sequence). V was pared by 7 bases and J by 5 bases, with 11 bases between. CDR3 sequence (DNA): TGCAGTGGCCACTGGGGGGAGACCCAGTACTTC. Translated: CSGHWGETQYF.